This TCR beta chain was captured in a study of shared clonotypes between healthy human individuals. Study background: Aged between 18 and 49, the donors were two women and three men.

Germline V lookup: CDR1 SQVTM, CDR2 ANQGSEA. V trimming: 7 bases; J trimming: 1 base; junction bases outside the gene matches: 14. The CDR3 sequence is 17 residues long. On this clone itself: What it binds is unknown.

Study-level results: The study sampled only blood, and tissue repertoires likely differ.

Replicate PCRs run on sorted subsets employed 200 ng DNA, approximately 30,000 T cell genomes. Clones were sequenced by immunoSEQ multiplex PCR, and TCRdb holds only the in-frame ones, with some missing. The profile shows about 640,000 clones, around 72% of them singletons. This clonotype was obtained from a woman aged 30 to 39 in good health. The J gene is TRBJ2-3, the V gene TRBV29-1; 10 positions match TRBD1. Material for sequencing was memory CD4+ T cells sorted from blood. Subset described: CD45RA-negative fraction. The CDR3 spells CSGWDRGSWRGTDTQYF. CDR3 nucleotides: TGCAGCGGGTGGGACAGGGGAAGTTGGAGGGGCACAGATACGCAGTATTTT.